The 31 T cell receptor beta chains below all came from one sample that was sequenced in a study of regulatory T cells in long-lasting Graves disease. Combining iRepertoire HTBI primers with Arm-PCR of CDR3 regions, the authors built TCR beta libraries. TCRdb recomputed calls from the multiplex PCR reads with MiXCR, one row per CDR3 protein. The top ten clones hold about 29% of a sample with under 450,000 distinct CDR3 sequences, roughly 24% of them seen once. As for time point: persistent/refractory GD, antithyroid drugs over 5 years with positive TRAb. Researchers made the TCR library from RNA that was extracted from PBMCs. The sequencing here drew on peripheral blood mononuclear cells (PBMCs), taken when the disease was refractory, from a patient treated with antithyroid drugs. These receptors came from a woman aged 40-49 years with Graves disease.

V is TRBV6-1 and J is TRBJ1-3; a weak D match, TRBD1 (6 bases). The CDR3 sequence is 17 residues long. Germline-derived CDR1 and CDR2 are MNHNS and SASEGT. Between the trimmed V and J ends, which lost 5 bases and 4 bases, there was a span of 21 bases. CDR3 nucleotide sequence: TGTGCCAGCAGTCCCCGACAGGCTCTAGACCCCGGAAACACCATATATTTT. Its translation: CASSPRQALDPGNTIYF.

The genes are TRBV4-1 and TRBJ2-5, with 7 bases aligning to TRBD2. The CDR3 extends over 15 amino acids. V gave up 0 bases and J gave up 6 bases; unmatched junction bases: 7. Germline values: CDR1 MGHRA, CDR2 YSYEKL. The CDR3, as DNA: TGCGCCAGCAGCCAAGATTCGGGGGGAGTGAAGACCCAGTACTTC. It yields the protein CASSQDSGGVKTQYF.

CDR3 amino acids: CASEWGTSGNYEQYF. The CDR3 DNA reads as TGTGCCAGTGAATGGGGGACTAGCGGGAATTACGAGCAGTACTTC. The chain employs TRBV12-3 or TRBV12-4 and TRBJ2-7; 13 bases align to TRBD2. This CDR3 is built from 15 residues. With 9 bases clipped from V and 4 bases from J, the junction kept 9 bases outside the gene matches.

The V call is TRBV11-2, the J call TRBJ1-1; D gene ambiguous. The CDR3 consists of 14 residues. Trimming removed 5 bases from V and 11 bases from J, with 21 bases in between. Germline assignment: CDR1 SGHAT and CDR2 FQNNGV. This CDR3 reads CASSPPPTAREAFF. In DNA, the CDR3 is TGTGCCAGCAGCCCCCCCCCCACAGCCCGTGAGGCTTTCTTT.

This clonotype was observed many times. This chain links TRBV11-2 with TRBJ2-7; possibly TRBD1 or TRBD2 for D (5 bases each). The CDR3 is 14 amino acids. CDR1 is SGHAT, CDR2 FQNNGV, per germline. Trimming stripped 5 bases from V and 4 bases from J, with 15 bases between. CDR3 DNA: TGTGCCAGCAGCCCGAGAGAGGGGCGGTACGAGCAGTACTTC. It codes for CASSPREGRYEQYF.

The gene calls are TRBV5-4 and TRBJ2-5; D might be TRBD1 (6 bases). This CDR3 spans 16 amino acids. Trimming pared 2 bases from V and 6 bases from J, leaving 20 bases between. Germline assignment: CDR1 SGHNT and CDR2 YYREEE (reference sequence). The CDR3 sequence: CASSLRLPGDGKTQYF. The CDR3, as DNA: TGTGCCAGCAGCTTAAGGTTGCCAGGGGACGGCAAGACCCAGTACTTC.

This chain uses TRBV5-1 with TRBJ2-2; 11 bases are a match to TRBD2. The ends lost 2 bases at V and 3 bases at J; junction bases unmatched: 9. In germline, CDR1 is SGHRS, CDR2 YFSETQ. The CDR3 totals 18 residues. The CDR3 loop is CASSFRAGTSGDTGELFF. In nucleotides, the CDR3 is TGCGCCAGCAGCTTTCGGGCAGGGACTAGCGGCGACACCGGGGAGCTGTTTTTT.

As concerns this clonotype: A read error is possible here, since a much larger clone lies one base away. The chain links TRBV10-3 to TRBJ2-7, with 8 bases lining up with TRBD1. CDR1 and CDR2 (germline): ENHRY, SYGVKD. With 5 bases clipped from V and 5 bases from J, the junction kept 8 bases outside the gene matches. The CDR3 is 14 amino acids. The DNA for the CDR3 is TGTGCCATCAGTTACTCTGGGACAGGTAACGAGCAGTACTTC. Residues: CAISYSGTGNEQYF.

Only a few counts were recorded for this clonotype. CDR3: CASRRGEGAGPQHF. As DNA, the CDR3 is TGTGCCAGCAGACGGGGGGAAGGGGCTGGGCCCCAGCATTTT. The J gene is TRBJ1-5, the V gene TRBV6-1; D may be TRBD1 (5 bases). The V and J ends lost 6 bases and 9 bases respectively, with 18 bases between them. Germline V gene lookup returns CDR1 MNHNS and CDR2 SASEGT. This CDR3 comprises 14 residues.

This clonotype was recorded at least ten times. The chain recombines TRBV2 with TRBJ2-7; a possible D gene is TRBD1 (6 bases). V lost 4 bases, J lost 7 bases, and 14 bases lay in between. The CDR3 is 13 residues long. Germline CDR1 SNHLY, CDR2 FYNNEI. CDR3 loop: CASSAGQVGEQYF. The CDR3 DNA is TGTGCCAGCAGTGCGGGACAAGTCGGGGAGCAGTACTTC.

In this sample, this clonotype turned up a few times. The genes are TRBV29-1 and TRBJ2-7; 10 bases are a match to TRBD1. The CDR3 contains 14 residues. The germline CDR1 and CDR2 sequences are SQVTM and ANQGSEA. V gave up 8 bases and J gave up 5 bases; unmatched junction bases: 12. CDR3 in amino acids: CSSSTGQGPDEQYF. As DNA, the CDR3 is TGCAGCTCCTCGACGGGACAGGGGCCGGACGAGCAGTACTTC.

This clonotype was seen many times. This chain links TRBV28 with TRBJ2-7; D ambiguous. V was clipped by 3 bases and J by 0 bases, with 9 bases between them. Germline V CDR1 and CDR2: MDHEN, SYDVKM. This CDR3 has 14 amino acids. The CDR3 region is CASSFEAGSYEQYF. The CDR3 DNA sequence: TGTGCCAGCAGTTTCGAGGCAGGCTCCTACGAGCAGTACTTC.

This clonotype was counted many times. The rearrangement uses TRBV28 and TRBJ1-2; D unclear. This CDR3 has 15 amino acids. Germline-derived CDR1 and CDR2 are MDHEN and SYDVKM. V dropped 3 bases and J dropped 0 bases, with 11 bases sitting between them. The CDR3 is CASSFLASTNYGYTF. The CDR3 bases are TGTGCCAGCAGTTTTCTTGCCAGCACTAACTATGGCTACACCTTC.

There are many counts of this clonotype. The V and J genes are TRBV5-1 and TRBJ2-7; 7 bases fit TRBD2. CDR3 length equals 15 residues. The J segment lost 3 bases and the V segment lost 0 bases, leaving 6 bases of the junction unmatched. Germline V gene sequence: CDR1 SGHRS, CDR2 YFSETQ. The CDR3 region is CASSLGASGLYEQYF. The CDR3 coding sequence is TGCGCCAGCAGCTTGGGGGCTAGCGGTCTCTACGAGCAGTACTTC.

This clonotype showed up just a few times. This chain joins TRBV5-1 and TRBJ2-3; no clear D. Germline CDR1 SGHRS, CDR2 YFSETQ. This CDR3 region has 17 residues. With 3 bases removed from V and 0 bases from J, the gap between germline ends came to 17 bases. The DNA of the CDR3 is TGCGCCAGCAGCTATTACCGCAGGATGGGAAGCACAGATACGCAGTATTTT. Translating gives CASSYYRRMGSTDTQYF. Together with reference TRBV5-1 and TRBJ2-3, the CDR3 gives the full variable domain: KAGVTQTPRYLIKTRGQQVTLSCSPISGHRSVSWYQQTPGQGLQFLFEYFSETQRNKGNFPGRFSGRQFSNSRSEMNVSTLELGDSALYLCASSYYRRMGSTDTQYFGPGTRLTVL.

The table lists this clonotype with many counts. The chain couples TRBV15 to TRBJ1-5; D gene unclear. Trimming cost V 3 bases and J 3 bases, with 9 bases left between them. This CDR3 has 14 residues. CDR1 LNHNV and CDR2 YYDKDF come from the germline V gene (reference sequence). The CDR3 DNA is TGTGCCACCAGCAGGAAGAGACTCAATCAGCCCCAGCATTTT. Protein sequence: CATSRKRLNQPQHF.

The V and J genes are TRBV19 and TRBJ1-5; D might be TRBD1 (6 bases). CDR1 and CDR2 from the germline V gene are LNHDA and SQIVND (reference sequence). This CDR3 has 15 residues. Trimming removed 1 base from V and 5 bases from J, with 12 bases in between. This CDR3 is CASSIVGGGYQPQHF. CDR3 in DNA: TGTGCCAGTAGTATAGTGGGGGGCGGCTATCAGCCCCAGCATTTT.

This clonotype has a count of ten or more. The chain uses TRBV29-1 and TRBJ1-1; D is unclear. The CDR3 contains 14 residues. Trimming stripped 3 bases from V and 0 bases from J, with 11 bases between. Germline V gene sequence: CDR1 SQVTM, CDR2 ANQGSEA. CDR3 nucleotide sequence: TGCAGCGTTGATCTTGGGAGTCTGAACACTGAAGCTTTCTTT. Encoded protein: CSVDLGSLNTEAFF.

This clonotype has more than one count but fewer than ten. The gene calls are TRBV9 and TRBJ2-2, with TRBD1 matching over 9 bases. From germline, CDR1 is SGDLS and CDR2 YYNGEE. V lost 0 bases, J lost 0 bases, and 3 bases stayed unmatched. The CDR3 covers 17 residues. CDR3 region: CASSVARDRANTGELFF. As DNA, the CDR3 is TGTGCCAGCAGCGTAGCCCGGGACAGGGCGAACACCGGGGAGCTGTTTTTT.

This clonotype appeared many times. The genes are TRBV2 and TRBJ1-4, with D perhaps matching TRBD1 (5 bases). Germline assignment: CDR1 SNHLY and CDR2 FYNNEI. Trimming pared 5 bases from V and 7 bases from J, leaving 8 bases between. This CDR3 is built from 12 residues. This CDR3 is CASSFDSEKLFF. For the CDR3, the DNA is TGTGCCAGCAGTTTTGACAGTGAAAAACTGTTTTTT.

The chain joins TRBV19 to TRBJ1-5; D possibly corresponds to TRBD1 (6 bases). The CDR3 is made up of 16 amino acids. The germline V gene has CDR1 LNHDA and CDR2 SQIVND (reference sequence). Between the trimmed V and J ends, which lost 7 bases and 0 bases, there was a span of 16 bases. CDR3 nucleotide sequence: TGTGCCAGTATTAACAGGGAGGGAAATAGCAATCAGCCCCAGCATTTT. Residues: CASINREGNSNQPQHF.

The chain recombines TRBV29-1 with TRBJ1-1; possibly TRBD1 for D (5 bases). The CDR3 totals 12 residues. CDR1 and CDR2 (germline): SQVTM, ANQGSEA. Trimming left V 1 base short and J 8 bases short, with 11 bases between. The CDR3 sequence is CSVEGGGSEAFF. The CDR3 nucleotides read TGCAGCGTTGAAGGGGGGGGATCCGAAGCTTTCTTT.

This clonotype was picked up many times. This chain uses TRBV2 with TRBJ2-7; no clear D. Germline CDR1 reads SNHLY; CDR2 reads FYNNEI. V lost 4 bases and J lost 2, with 12 bases in between. This CDR3 is 14 amino acids long. CDR3 nucleotide sequence: TGTGCCAGCAGTGCGGGCTATCCCCCCTACGAGCAGTACTTC. Translated, it gives CASSAGYPPYEQYF.

There are many counts of this clonotype. The chain is built from TRBV5-1 and TRBJ1-4; no firm D call. The CDR3 is made up of 14 amino acids. The germline CDR1 and CDR2 sequences are SGHRS and YFSETQ. Deletions cut 4 bases from V and 2 bases from J, with 9 bases between. As DNA, the CDR3 is TGCGCCAGCAGCGAGTCCTCTACTAATGAAAAACTGTTTTTT. The encoded protein is CASSESSTNEKLFF.

This clonotype was recorded many times. The J gene is TRBJ1-1, the V gene TRBV28, with D possibly being TRBD1 (5 bases). The ends were cut back, 10 bases at V and 4 bases at J, with 7 bases in the middle. CDR1 is MDHEN and CDR2 is SYDVKM in the germline V gene. The CDR3 covers 10 residues. The CDR3 region is CATRVTEAFF. The CDR3, as DNA: TGTGCCACCAGGGTCACTGAAGCTTTCTTT.

At least ten counts were recorded for this clonotype. The J gene is TRBJ2-7, the V gene TRBV30, with D possibly being TRBD2 (7 bases). Germline loops: CDR1 GTSNPN, CDR2 SVGIG (reference sequence). V was pared by 1 base and J by 5 bases, with 9 bases between. The CDR3 extends over 12 amino acids. CDR3 nucleotide sequence: TGTGCCTGGAGTGGGGGGGGCCACGAGCAGTACTTC. As protein: CAWSGGGHEQYF.

This clonotype occurred many times. This chain links TRBV28 with TRBJ1-4; D might be TRBD1 (5 bases). The CDR3 has 14 residues. Germline lookup yields CDR1 MDHEN and CDR2 SYDVKM. Trimming pared 3 bases from V and 8 bases from J, leaving 13 bases between. CDR3 bases: TGTGCCAGCAGTTTTGATCAGGGTAGGGAAAAACTGTTTTTT. As protein: CASSFDQGREKLFF.

This clonotype was seen repeatedly, ten times or more. The chain employs TRBV28 and TRBJ1-4; D remains ambiguous. V was cut by 1 base and J by 8 bases, with 11 bases left in between. Per germline, CDR1 MDHEN and CDR2 SYDVKM. The CDR3 has 14 amino acids. The CDR3 DNA is TGTGCCAGCAGTTTATACATGGAAGACGAAAAACTGTTTTTT. It codes for CASSLYMEDEKLFF.

This clonotype was counted at least ten times. The chain combines TRBV20-1 with TRBJ1-1; D is perhaps TRBD1 (6 bases). The CDR3 is 13 residues long. V gave up 5 bases and J gave up 9 bases, with 19 bases separating them. The germline V gene encodes CDR1 DFQATT and CDR2 SNEGSKA (reference sequence). For the CDR3, the DNA is TGCAGTGCTTCTCTTCTCCGGGACAAGAAAGCTTTCTTT. Encoded protein: CSASLLRDKKAFF.

V gene TRBV7-9 combines with J gene TRBJ2-5; TRBD2 is a possible D gene (6 bases). Trimming cost V 5 bases and J 7 bases, with 20 bases left between them. Germline-derived CDR1 and CDR2 are SEHNR and FQNEAQ (reference sequence). The CDR3 loop spans 15 amino acids. The CDR3 nucleotides read TGTGCCAGCAGCCCCGACCTGTCTGCCGGGGGGACCCAGTACTTC. Translated: CASSPDLSAGGTQYF. Using reference TRBV7-9 and TRBJ2-5 for the parts outside the CDR3, the full variable domain is DTGVSQNPRHKITKRGQNVTFRCDPISEHNRLYWYRQTLGQGPEFLTYFQNEAQLEKSRLLSDRFSAERPKGSFSTLEIQRTEQGDSAMYLCASSPDLSAGGTQYFGPGTRLLVL.

The chain joins TRBV28 to TRBJ2-1, with 12 bases aligning to TRBD2. CDR3 length equals 18 residues. Trimming cost V 6 bases and J 0 bases; bases outside gene matches: 9. CDR1 is MDHEN and CDR2 is SYDVKM in the germline V gene. The CDR3, as DNA: TGTGCCAGCAGCCCTTGGACTAGCGGGATCTTCTCCTACAATGAGCAGTTCTTC. It codes for CASSPWTSGIFSYNEQFF.